This TCR beta chain is from a study of response to subunit inactivated influenza vaccine. Findings and caveats of the study: Only a handful of new T cells, the authors suggested, are recruited with each seasonal influenza vaccination.

MiXCR, applied by TCRdb to the RT-PCR reads, yields one record per CDR3 protein. The sample has around 520,000 distinct CDR3 sequences; around 11% are singletons. With regard to this clonotype: Its antigen remains unknown.

The germline CDR1 and CDR2 sequences are LGHNA and YSLEER. Trimming took 0 bases from V and 5 from J, leaving 7 bases between them. This CDR3 spans 14 amino acids. The TCR was taken from a man aged 50 to 59 who received an inactivated influenza vaccine. Sample: PBMCs from blood, taken on the day of vaccination. The chain recombines TRBV4-3 with TRBJ1-4; D remains unclear. The CDR3 is CASSQEAVNEKLFF. CDR3 bases: TGCGCCAGCAGCCAAGAGGCCGTAAATGAAAAACTGTTTTTT.